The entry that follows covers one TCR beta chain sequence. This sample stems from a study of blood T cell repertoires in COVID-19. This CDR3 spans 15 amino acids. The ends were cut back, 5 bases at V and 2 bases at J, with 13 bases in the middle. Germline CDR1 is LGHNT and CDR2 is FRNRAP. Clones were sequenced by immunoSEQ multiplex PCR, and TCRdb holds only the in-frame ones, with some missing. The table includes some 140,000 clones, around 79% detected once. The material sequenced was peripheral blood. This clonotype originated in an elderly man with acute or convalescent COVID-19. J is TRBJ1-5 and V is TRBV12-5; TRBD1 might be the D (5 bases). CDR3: CASGPQTGGNQPQHF. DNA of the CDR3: TGTGCTAGTGGTCCCCAGACGGGGGGCAATCAGCCCCAGCATTTT. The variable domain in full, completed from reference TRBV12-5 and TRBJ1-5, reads DARVTQTPRHKVTEMGQEVTMRCQPILGHNTVFWYRQTMMQGLELLAYFRNRAPLDDSGMPKDRFSAEMPDATLATLKIQPSEPRDSAVYFCASGPQTGGNQPQHFGDGTRLSIL.